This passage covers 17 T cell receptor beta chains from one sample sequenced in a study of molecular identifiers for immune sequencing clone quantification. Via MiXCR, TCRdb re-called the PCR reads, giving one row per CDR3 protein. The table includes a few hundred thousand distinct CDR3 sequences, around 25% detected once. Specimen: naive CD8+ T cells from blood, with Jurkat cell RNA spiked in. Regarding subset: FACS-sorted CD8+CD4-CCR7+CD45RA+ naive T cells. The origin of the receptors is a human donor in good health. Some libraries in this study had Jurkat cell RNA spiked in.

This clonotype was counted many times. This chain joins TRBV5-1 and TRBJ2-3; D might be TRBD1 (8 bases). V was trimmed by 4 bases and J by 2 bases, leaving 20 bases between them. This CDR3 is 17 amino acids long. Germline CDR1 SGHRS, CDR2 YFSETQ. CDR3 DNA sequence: TGCGCCAGCAGCGGGGAGGGACAGGTCTTGTTCACAGATACGCAGTATTTT. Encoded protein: CASSGEGQVLFTDTQYF.

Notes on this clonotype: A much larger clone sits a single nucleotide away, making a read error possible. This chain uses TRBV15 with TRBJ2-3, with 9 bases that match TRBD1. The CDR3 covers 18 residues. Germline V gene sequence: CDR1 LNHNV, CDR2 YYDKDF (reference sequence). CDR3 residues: CATSSTPRQGVGTDTQNF. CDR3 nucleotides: TGTGCCACCAGCAGTACCCCTCGACAGGGGGTTGGCACAGATACGCAGAATTTT.

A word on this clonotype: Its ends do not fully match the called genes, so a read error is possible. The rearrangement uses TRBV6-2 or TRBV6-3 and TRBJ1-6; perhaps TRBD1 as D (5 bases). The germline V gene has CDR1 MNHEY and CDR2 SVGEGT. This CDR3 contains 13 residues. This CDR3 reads CASTTGGNSPLPF. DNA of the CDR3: TGTGCCAGCACTACAGGAGGGAATTCCCCCCTCCCCTTT.

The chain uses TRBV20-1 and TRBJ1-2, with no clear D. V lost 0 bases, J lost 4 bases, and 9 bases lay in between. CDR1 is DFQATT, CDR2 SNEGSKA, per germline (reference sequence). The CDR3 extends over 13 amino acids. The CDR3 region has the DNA TGCAGTGCTAGAGATCAATCGCCCTATGGCTACACCTTC. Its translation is CSARDQSPYGYTF.

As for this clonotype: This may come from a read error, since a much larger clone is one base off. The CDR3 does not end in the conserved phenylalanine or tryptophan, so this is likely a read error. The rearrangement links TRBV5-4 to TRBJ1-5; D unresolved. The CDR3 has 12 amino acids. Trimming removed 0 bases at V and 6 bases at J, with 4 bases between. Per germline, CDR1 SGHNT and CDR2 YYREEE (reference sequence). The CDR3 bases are TGTGCCAGCAGCTTGGGATTTCAGCCCCAGCATTGT. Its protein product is CASSLGFQPQHC.

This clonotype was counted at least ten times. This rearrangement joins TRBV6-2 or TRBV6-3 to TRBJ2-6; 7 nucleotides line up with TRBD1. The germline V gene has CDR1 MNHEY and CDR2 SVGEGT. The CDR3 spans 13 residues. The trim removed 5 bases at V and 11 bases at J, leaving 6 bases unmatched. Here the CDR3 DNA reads TGTGCCAGCAGTCTGACAGGGCCGGACGTCCTGACTTTC. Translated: CASSLTGPDVLTF.

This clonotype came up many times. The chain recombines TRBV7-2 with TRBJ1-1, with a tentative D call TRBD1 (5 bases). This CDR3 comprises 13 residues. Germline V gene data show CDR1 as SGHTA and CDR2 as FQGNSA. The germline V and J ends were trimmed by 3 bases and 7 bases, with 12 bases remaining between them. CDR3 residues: CASSFSGYSEAFF. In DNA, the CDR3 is TGTGCCAGCAGCTTTTCAGGGTACAGTGAAGCTTTCTTT.

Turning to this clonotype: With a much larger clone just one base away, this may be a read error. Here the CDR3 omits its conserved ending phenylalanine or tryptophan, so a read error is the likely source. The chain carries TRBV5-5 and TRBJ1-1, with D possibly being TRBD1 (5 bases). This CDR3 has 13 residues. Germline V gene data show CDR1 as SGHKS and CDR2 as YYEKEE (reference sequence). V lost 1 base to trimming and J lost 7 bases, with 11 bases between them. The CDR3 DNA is TGTGCCAGCAGCTTGTCAGGGTTAGTTGAAGCTTTCCTT. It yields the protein CASSLSGLVEAFL.

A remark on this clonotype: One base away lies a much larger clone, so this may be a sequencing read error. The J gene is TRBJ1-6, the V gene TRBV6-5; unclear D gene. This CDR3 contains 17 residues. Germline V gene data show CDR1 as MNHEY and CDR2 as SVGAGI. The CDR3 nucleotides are TGTGCCAGCAAACCCGTCCTCGCGAGCTCCTATAATTCATCCCTCCACTTT. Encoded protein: CASKPVLASSYNSSLHF.

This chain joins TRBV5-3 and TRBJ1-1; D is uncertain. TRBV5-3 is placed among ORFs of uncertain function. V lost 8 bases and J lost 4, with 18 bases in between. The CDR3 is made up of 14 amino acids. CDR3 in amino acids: CASSMPVYGTEAFF. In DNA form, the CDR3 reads TGTGCCAGCAGCATGCCCGTGTACGGCACTGAAGCTTTCTTT.

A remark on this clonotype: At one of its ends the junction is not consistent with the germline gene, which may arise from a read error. The CDR3 DNA reads as TGTGCCAGGCGGGGGGTGGACTACGAGCGGTACTTC. Translating gives CARRGVDYERYF. The chain uses TRBV5-3 and TRBJ2-7; 8 positions agree with TRBD2. TRBV5-3 is placed among ORFs of uncertain function. CDR3 length equals 12 residues.

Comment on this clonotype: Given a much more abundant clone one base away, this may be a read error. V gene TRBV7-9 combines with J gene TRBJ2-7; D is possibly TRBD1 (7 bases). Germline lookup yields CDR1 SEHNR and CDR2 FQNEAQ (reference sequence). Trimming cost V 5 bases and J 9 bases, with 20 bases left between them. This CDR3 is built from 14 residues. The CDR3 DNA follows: TGTGCCAGCAGCCACCCAGGGGGGCTGAACGGGCAGTACTTC. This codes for CASSHPGGLNGQYF.

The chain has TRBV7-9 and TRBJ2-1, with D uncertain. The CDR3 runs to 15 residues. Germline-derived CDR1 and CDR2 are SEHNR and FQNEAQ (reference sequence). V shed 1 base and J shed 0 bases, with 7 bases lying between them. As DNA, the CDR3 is TGTGCCAGCAGCTTAGTCGTCGCCTCCTACAATGAGCAGTTCTTC. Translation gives CASSLVVASYNEQFF. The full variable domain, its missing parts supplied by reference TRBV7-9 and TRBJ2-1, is DTGVSQNPRHKITKRGQNVTFRCDPISEHNRLYWYRQTLGQGPEFLTYFQNEAQLEKSRLLSDRFSAERPKGSFSTLEIQRTEQGDSAMYLCASSLVVASYNEQFFGPGTRLTVL.

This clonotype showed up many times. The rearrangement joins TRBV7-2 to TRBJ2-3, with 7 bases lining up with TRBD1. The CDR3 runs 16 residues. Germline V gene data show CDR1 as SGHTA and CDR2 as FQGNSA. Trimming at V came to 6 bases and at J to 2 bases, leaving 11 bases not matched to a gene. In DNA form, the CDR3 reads TGTGCCAGCAGAGGGGGCACAGGGCTTTTCACAGATACGCAGTATTTT. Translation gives CASRGGTGLFTDTQYF.

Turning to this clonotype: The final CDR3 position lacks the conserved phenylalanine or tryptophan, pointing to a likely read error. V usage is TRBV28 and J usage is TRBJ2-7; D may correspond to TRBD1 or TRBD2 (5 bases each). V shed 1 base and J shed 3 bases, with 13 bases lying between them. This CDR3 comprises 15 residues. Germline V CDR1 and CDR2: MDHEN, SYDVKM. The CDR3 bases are TGTGCCAGCAGTTTATTTGGGGGAAGGGTCTACGAGCAGTACCTC. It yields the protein CASSLFGGRVYEQYL.

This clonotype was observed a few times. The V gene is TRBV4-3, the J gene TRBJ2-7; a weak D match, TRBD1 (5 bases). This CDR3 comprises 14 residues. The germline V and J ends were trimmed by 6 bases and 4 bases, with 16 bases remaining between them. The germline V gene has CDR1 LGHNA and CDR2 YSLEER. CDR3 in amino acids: CASSPGIGYYEQYF. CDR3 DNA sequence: TGCGCCAGCAGTCCAGGGATCGGCTATTACGAGCAGTACTTC.

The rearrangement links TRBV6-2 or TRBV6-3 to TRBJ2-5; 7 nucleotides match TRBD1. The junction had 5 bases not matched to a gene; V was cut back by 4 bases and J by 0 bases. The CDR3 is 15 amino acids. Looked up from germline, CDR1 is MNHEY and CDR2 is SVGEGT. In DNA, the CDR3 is TGTGCCAGCAGTTCCGACGGGACAGACCAAGAGACCCAGTACTTC. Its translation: CASSSDGTDQETQYF.